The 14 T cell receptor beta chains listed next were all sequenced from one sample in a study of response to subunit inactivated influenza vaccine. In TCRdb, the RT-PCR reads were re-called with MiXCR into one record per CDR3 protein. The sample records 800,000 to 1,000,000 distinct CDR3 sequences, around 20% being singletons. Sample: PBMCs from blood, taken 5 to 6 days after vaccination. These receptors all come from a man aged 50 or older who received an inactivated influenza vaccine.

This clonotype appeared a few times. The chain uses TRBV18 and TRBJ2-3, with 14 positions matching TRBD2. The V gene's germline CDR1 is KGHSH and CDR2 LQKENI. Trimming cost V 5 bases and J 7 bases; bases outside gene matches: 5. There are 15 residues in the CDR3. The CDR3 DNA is TGTGCCAGCTCATCCGGGACTAGCGGGAGCAATACGCAGTATTTT. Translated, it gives CASSSGTSGSNTQYF.

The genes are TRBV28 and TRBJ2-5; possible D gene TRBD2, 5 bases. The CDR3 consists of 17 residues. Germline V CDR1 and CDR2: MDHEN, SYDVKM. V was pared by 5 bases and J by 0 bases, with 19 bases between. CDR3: CASSPGKGQDYQETQYF. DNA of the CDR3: TGTGCCAGCAGTCCGGGGAAGGGCCAGGATTACCAAGAGACCCAGTACTTC.

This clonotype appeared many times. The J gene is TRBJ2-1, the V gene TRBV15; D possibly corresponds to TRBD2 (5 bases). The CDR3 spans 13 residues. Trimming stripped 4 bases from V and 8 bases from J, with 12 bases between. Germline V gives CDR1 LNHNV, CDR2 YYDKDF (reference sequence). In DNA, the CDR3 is TGTGCCACCAGCATTAAACTAGTCTATGAGCAGTTCTTC. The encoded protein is CATSIKLVYEQFF.

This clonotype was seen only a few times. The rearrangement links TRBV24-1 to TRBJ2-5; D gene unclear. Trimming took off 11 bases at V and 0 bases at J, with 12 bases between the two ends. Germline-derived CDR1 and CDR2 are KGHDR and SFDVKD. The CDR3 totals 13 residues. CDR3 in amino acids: CASSKADQETQYF. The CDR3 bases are TGTGCCAGCTCTAAGGCCGACCAAGAGACCCAGTACTTC.

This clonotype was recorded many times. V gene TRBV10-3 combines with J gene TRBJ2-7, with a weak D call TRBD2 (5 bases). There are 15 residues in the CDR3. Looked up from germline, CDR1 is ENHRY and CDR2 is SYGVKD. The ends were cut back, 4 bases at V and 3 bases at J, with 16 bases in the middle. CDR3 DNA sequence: TGTGCCATCAGTGGTAACGTAAACGGGGTCTACGAGCAGTACTTC. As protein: CAISGNVNGVYEQYF.

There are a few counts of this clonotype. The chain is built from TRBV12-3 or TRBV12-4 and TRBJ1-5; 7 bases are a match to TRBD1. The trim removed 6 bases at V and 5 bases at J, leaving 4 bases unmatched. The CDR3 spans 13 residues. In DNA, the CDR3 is TGTGCCAGCAGAAGGACAGGACATCAGCCCCAGCATTTT. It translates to CASRRTGHQPQHF.

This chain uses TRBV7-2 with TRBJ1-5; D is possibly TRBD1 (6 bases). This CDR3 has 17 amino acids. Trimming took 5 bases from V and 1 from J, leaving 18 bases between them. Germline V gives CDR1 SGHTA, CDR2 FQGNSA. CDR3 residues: CASSRRGSNLSNQPQHF. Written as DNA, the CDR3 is TGTGCCAGCAGCCGGAGGGGGTCAAATTTAAGCAATCAGCCCCAGCATTTT.

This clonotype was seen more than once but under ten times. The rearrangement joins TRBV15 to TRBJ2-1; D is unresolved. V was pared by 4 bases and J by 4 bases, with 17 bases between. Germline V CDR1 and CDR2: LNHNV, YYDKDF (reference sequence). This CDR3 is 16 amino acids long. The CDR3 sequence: CATSTGDVGIYNEQFF. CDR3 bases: TGTGCCACCAGCACCGGAGATGTGGGGATTTACAATGAGCAGTTCTTC.

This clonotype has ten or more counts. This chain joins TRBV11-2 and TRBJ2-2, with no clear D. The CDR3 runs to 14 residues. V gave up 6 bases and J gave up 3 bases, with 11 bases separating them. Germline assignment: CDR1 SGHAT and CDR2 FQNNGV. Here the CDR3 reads CASRLGSDTGELFF. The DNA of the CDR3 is TGTGCCAGCAGGCTTGGGTCCGACACCGGGGAGCTGTTTTTT.

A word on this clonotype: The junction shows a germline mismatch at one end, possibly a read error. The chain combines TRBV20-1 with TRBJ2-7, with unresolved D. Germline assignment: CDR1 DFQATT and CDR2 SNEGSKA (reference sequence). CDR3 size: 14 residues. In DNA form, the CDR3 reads TGCAGTGCCACCGTTGGCAGCCGCCTTCAAGAGCAGTGCTTC. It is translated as CSATVGSRLQEQCF.

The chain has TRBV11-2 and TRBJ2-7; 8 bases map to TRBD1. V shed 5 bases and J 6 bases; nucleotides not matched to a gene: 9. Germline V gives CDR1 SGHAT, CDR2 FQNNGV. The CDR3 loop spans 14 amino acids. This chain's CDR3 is CASSPFGGQAEQYF. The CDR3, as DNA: TGTGCCAGCAGCCCTTTCGGGGGACAGGCCGAGCAGTACTTC.

The CDR3 loop is CASSDPTGPSYEQYF. CDR3 nucleotides: TGTGCCAGCAGTGACCCGACAGGGCCGTCCTACGAGCAGTACTTC. The chain joins TRBV25-1 to TRBJ2-7, with 7 bases that match TRBD1. Germline V CDR1 and CDR2: MGHDK, SYGVNS. The CDR3 covers 15 residues. With V trimmed by 3 bases and J by 1 base, 6 bases remained unmatched.

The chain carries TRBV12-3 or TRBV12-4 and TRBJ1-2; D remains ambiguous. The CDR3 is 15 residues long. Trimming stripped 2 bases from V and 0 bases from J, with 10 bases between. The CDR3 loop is CASSLIGDPNYGYTF. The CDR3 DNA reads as TGTGCCAGCAGTTTAATCGGGGATCCTAACTATGGCTACACCTTC.

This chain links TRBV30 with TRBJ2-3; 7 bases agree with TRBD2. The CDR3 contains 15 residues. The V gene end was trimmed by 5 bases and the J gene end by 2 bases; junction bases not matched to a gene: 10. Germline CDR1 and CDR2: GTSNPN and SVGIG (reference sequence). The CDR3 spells CAWAAGGIYTDTQYF. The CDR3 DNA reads TGTGCCTGGGCCGCCGGGGGGATATACACAGATACGCAGTATTTT.